The following is a TCR beta chain sequence with its context. The target antigen is unknown. This sample was included in a study of T cell responses to AZD1222 COVID-19 vaccine. The study's findings and limits: Among spike-specific TCRs, nearly half reportedly target unmutated variant regions.

Germline CDR1 and CDR2: KGHDR and SFDVKD. The CDR3 extends over 14 amino acids. Trimming removed 5 bases at V and 4 bases at J, with 11 bases between. Data came from immunoSEQ multiplex PCR; TCRdb stores just in-frame clones and leaves some out. The table has 200,000 or so clones, 70% to 90% seen once. The sequence was collected from an adult in good health. The source material was peripheral blood, sampled on day 0 of AZD1222 vaccination. This rearrangement joins TRBV24-1 to TRBJ1-5, with D possibly matching TRBD1 (5 bases). The CDR3: CATSGEGRNQPQHF. CDR3 nucleotides: TGTGCCACCAGTGGAGAGGGGAGAAATCAGCCCCAGCATTTT.